The 18 T cell receptor beta chains given below trace back to one sample, sequenced in a study of cytomegalovirus exposure and HLA in healthy donors. PCR used 60 Vbeta primers and 13 Jbeta primers. Clones were sequenced by immunoSEQ multiplex PCR, and TCRdb holds only the in-frame ones, with some missing. The profile shows about 100,000 clones, around four fifths of them singletons. The source material was PBMCs. These receptors were taken from a woman aged 35 to 49 in good health and CMV-seronegative.

The chain couples TRBV5-1 to TRBJ1-1, with D possibly being TRBD1 (6 bases). The V and J ends lost 4 bases and 0 bases respectively, with 10 bases between them. CDR1 and CDR2 from the germline V gene are SGHRS and YFSETQ. This CDR3 has 14 residues. CDR3 amino acids: CASSIGQLNTEAFF. The CDR3 DNA is TGCGCCAGCAGCATCGGACAGCTGAACACTGAAGCTTTCTTT.

The rearrangement joins TRBV5-1 to TRBJ2-2; 9 nucleotides agree with TRBD1. With V trimmed by 3 bases and J by 4 bases, 10 bases remained unmatched. Germline CDR1 SGHRS, CDR2 YFSETQ. The CDR3 spans 17 residues. CDR3 DNA sequence: TGCGCCAGCAGCTGGACCGGGACAGGGTCGCGCACCGGGGAGCTGTTTTTT. This gives the protein CASSWTGTGSRTGELFF. The full variable domain, completed using reference TRBV5-1 and TRBJ2-2, is KAGVTQTPRYLIKTRGQQVTLSCSPISGHRSVSWYQQTPGQGLQFLFEYFSETQRNKGNFPGRFSGRQFSNSRSEMNVSTLELGDSALYLCASSWTGTGSRTGELFFGEGSRLTVL.

In DNA, the CDR3 is TGTGCCAGTAGCGCGACTAGCTTCAATGAGCAGTTCTTC. Encoded protein: CASSATSFNEQFF. The gene calls are TRBV19 and TRBJ2-1, with TRBD2 identical over 7 bases. The CDR3 has 13 amino acids. Germline trimming cut 6 bases from V and 6 bases from J; bases unmatched to any gene: 5. Germline V gene sequence: CDR1 LNHDA, CDR2 SQIVND (reference sequence).

This chain joins TRBV5-6 and TRBJ2-3; D gene unclear. The CDR3 runs to 14 residues. The V end lost 1 base, the J end lost 4 bases, and 10 bases lay between the germline ends. Germline V gene sequence: CDR1 SGHDT, CDR2 YYEEEE. CDR3 nucleotides: TGTGCCAGCAGCTTGCTCAGTTCTCCAGATACGCAGTATTTT. Translated, it gives CASSLLSSPDTQYF.

The V gene is TRBV29-1, the J gene TRBJ2-7, with 11 bases matching TRBD2. The CDR3 spans 15 residues. V gave up 0 bases and J gave up 4 bases; unmatched junction bases: 5. Germline values: CDR1 SQVTM, CDR2 ANQGSEA. The CDR3 DNA is TGCAGCGTTGAAGATCTCACTAGCGGGAGTTACGAGCAGTACTTC. It is translated as CSVEDLTSGSYEQYF.

In its sample, this clone was seen once. J is TRBJ2-5 and V is TRBV19, with 7 bases aligning to TRBD2. CDR3 length equals 15 residues. V lost 3 bases, J lost 7 bases, and 11 bases stayed unmatched. Germline CDR1 and CDR2: LNHDA and SQIVND (reference sequence). CDR3 amino acids: CASSITTGGGGTQYF. The CDR3 coding sequence is TGTGCCAGTAGTATTACGACGGGAGGTGGGGGGACCCAGTACTTC.

The gene calls are TRBV28 and TRBJ1-6, with 12 bases that match TRBD1. The germline V gene encodes CDR1 MDHEN and CDR2 SYDVKM. CDR3 length: 17 amino acids. Unmatched junction bases numbered 9, after V lost 5 bases and J lost 7 bases. CDR3: CASSKTGTGGPNSPLHF. In nucleotides, the CDR3 is TGTGCCAGCAGTAAAACCGGGACAGGGGGCCCGAATTCACCCCTCCACTTT.

This rearrangement joins TRBV21-1 to TRBJ2-1; TRBD1 reflects the table's D call only, with no check against the DNA. TRBV21-1 is designated a pseudogene. This CDR3 is built from 19 residues. The CDR3 loop is CASTWDRGTIGRSEYEQFF. In DNA form, the CDR3 reads TGTGCCAGCACGTGGGACAGGGGTACGATAGGGCGTAGCGAGTATGAGCAGTTCTTC.

This clone was found a few times. The V and J genes are TRBV9 and TRBJ2-1; TRBD2 matches at 10 bases. The length of the CDR3 is 15 residues. Germline values: CDR1 SGDLS, CDR2 YYNGEE. V was pared by 3 bases and J by 4 bases, with 4 bases of the junction left unmatched. The CDR3 here is CASSASGSRYNEQFF. CDR3 in DNA: TGTGCCAGCAGCGCTAGCGGGAGCAGGTACAATGAGCAGTTCTTC.

This clone was seen at least ten times. The V gene is TRBV27, the J gene TRBJ2-1, with 7 bases that match TRBD1. Germline CDR1 is MNHEY and CDR2 is SMNVEV (reference sequence). V shed 7 bases and J 8 bases; nucleotides not matched to a gene: 11. CDR3 length equals 14 residues. The CDR3 spells CASTLRVGGHEQFF. The CDR3 region has the DNA TGTGCCAGCACCTTAAGGGTAGGGGGCCATGAGCAGTTCTTC.

This chain connects TRBV11-2 to TRBJ1-1; D is perhaps TRBD1 (5 bases). The ends were cut back, 4 bases at V and 1 base at J, with 16 bases in the middle. CDR3 length equals 16 residues. Germline loops: CDR1 SGHAT, CDR2 FQNNGV. As DNA, the CDR3 is TGTGCCAGCAGCTCGATACACTTTGACAGGAACACTGAAGCTTTCTTT. Translating it yields CASSSIHFDRNTEAFF.

The V and J genes are TRBV19 and TRBJ1-5; D gene unclear. V was trimmed by 5 bases and J by 0 bases, leaving 2 bases between them. The germline gives CDR1 LNHDA, CDR2 SQIVND (reference sequence). The CDR3 extends over 12 amino acids. CDR3 loop: CASSLSNQPQHF. The CDR3 nucleotides are TGTGCCAGTAGTCTTAGCAATCAGCCCCAGCATTTT.

This chain uses TRBV28 with TRBJ1-6, with 7 nucleotides matching TRBD1. From germline, CDR1 is MDHEN and CDR2 SYDVKM. The CDR3 totals 13 residues. With V trimmed by 8 bases and J by 7 bases, 5 bases remained unmatched. The CDR3 region is CASGRQGNSPLHF. The CDR3 DNA follows: TGTGCCAGCGGCCGACAGGGAAATTCACCCCTCCACTTT.

The V call is TRBV19, the J call TRBJ2-1; D is undetermined. Trimming removed 1 base at V and 12 bases at J, with 13 bases between. CDR3 length: 13 residues. From germline, CDR1 is LNHDA and CDR2 SQIVND (reference sequence). CDR3 coding DNA: TGTGCCAGTAGTATAGGAGGCCCCCCCAGGCAGTTCTTC. Protein product: CASSIGGPPRQFF.

In its sample, this clone was seen once. The chain uses TRBV10-3 and TRBJ1-2; 7 positions match TRBD1. V trimming: 11 bases; J trimming: 2 bases; junction bases outside the gene matches: 11. Germline lookup yields CDR1 ENHRY and CDR2 SYGVKD. The CDR3 runs 14 residues. The CDR3: CAARQGPTNYGYTF. The CDR3 DNA reads TGTGCCGCCAGACAGGGACCTACAAACTATGGCTACACCTTC.

The CDR3 DNA reads as TGTGCCAGCAGCGCAGATTGGGGACAGGGGATTACTGAAGCTTTCTTT. This sequence encodes CASSADWGQGITEAFF. The rearrangement links TRBV7-8 to TRBJ1-1, with TRBD1 identical over 10 bases. This CDR3 region has 16 residues. Germline CDR1 and CDR2: SGHVS and FQNEAQ. The V segment lost 5 bases and the J segment 5 bases; nucleotides outside the gene matches: 11.

This chain joins TRBV19 and TRBJ1-5; TRBD1 is a possible D gene (5 bases). Per germline, CDR1 LNHDA and CDR2 SQIVND (reference sequence). The CDR3 loop spans 13 amino acids. The V and J ends lost 6 bases and 3 bases respectively, with 9 bases between them. The CDR3 DNA sequence: TGTGCCAGTAGACAGGTACTCAATCAGCCCCAGCATTTT. It is translated as CASRQVLNQPQHF.

The rearrangement uses TRBV18 and TRBJ2-5; 8 positions agree with TRBD1. Trimming at V came to 3 bases and at J to 2 bases, leaving 2 bases not matched to a gene. The germline gives CDR1 KGHSH, CDR2 LQKENI. The CDR3 is 14 residues long. For the CDR3, the DNA is TGTGCCAGCTCACCCGGACAGGGTCAAGAGACCCAGTACTTC. Residues: CASSPGQGQETQYF.